These T cell receptor beta chains were read from a single sample in a study of blood T cell repertoires in COVID-19. TCRdb's copy holds only in-frame clones and misses some; the assay was immunoSEQ multiplex PCR. The data contain under 250,000 clones, 70% to 90% of them singletons. The sequenced sample was peripheral blood. The receptors were sampled from a man in his late teens or twenties with active or convalescent COVID-19. CDR3s include the opening cysteine and the closing phenylalanine or tryptophan. Each record gives: D gene, clone size, V gene, J gene, CDR3 DNA, CDR3 protein. D genes are given only for firm matches. Clone size is given for some rows only: seen once, a few or many times, or a class if the clone is expanded.

d_call: .; clone_size: .; v_call: TRBV28; j_call: TRBJ2-7; cdr3_nt: TGTGCCAGCAGTTTCGCAGACAGGAGATCCTACGAGCAGTACTTC; cdr3_aa: CASSFADRRSYEQYF
d_call: .; clone_size: .; v_call: TRBV6-5; j_call: TRBJ1-1; cdr3_nt: TGTGCCAGCAGTACGACAGCGAACACTGAAGCTTTCTTT; cdr3_aa: CASSTTANTEAFF
d_call: TRBD1; clone_size: .; v_call: TRBV30; j_call: TRBJ1-1; cdr3_nt: TGTGCCTCGACAGGGTACACTGAAGCTTTCTTT; cdr3_aa: CASTGYTEAFF
d_call: TRBD1; clone_size: .; v_call: TRBV7-9; j_call: TRBJ2-1; cdr3_nt: TGTGCCAGCAGCTTAGGGACAGGGGGCCACAATGAGCAGTTCTTC; cdr3_aa: CASSLGTGGHNEQFF
d_call: TRBD1; clone_size: .; v_call: TRBV29-1; j_call: TRBJ2-7; cdr3_nt: TGCAGCGCAAGGACAGGGCGTATCGACGAGCAGTACTTC; cdr3_aa: CSARTGRIDEQYF
d_call: .; clone_size: once; v_call: TRBV21-1; j_call: TRBJ1-1; cdr3_nt: TGTGCCAGCAGCAACAAAGGGACACCGGGACAGGTGAACACTGAAGCTTTCTTT; cdr3_aa: CASSNKGTPGQVNTEAFF
d_call: TRBD1; clone_size: .; v_call: TRBV28; j_call: TRBJ2-5; cdr3_nt: TGTGCCAGCAGACGGGACAGGGGACAAGAGACCCAGTACTTC; cdr3_aa: CASRRDRGQETQYF
d_call: .; clone_size: .; v_call: TRBV2; j_call: TRBJ2-7; cdr3_nt: TGTGCCAGCAGTGACAGGGGCGGCGAGCAGTACTTC; cdr3_aa: CASSDRGGEQYF
d_call: .; clone_size: .; v_call: TRBV6-2/TRBV6-3; j_call: TRBJ1-2; cdr3_nt: TGTGCCAGCAGTCCGGGTCCCTATGGCTACACCTTC; cdr3_aa: CASSPGPYGYTF
d_call: TRBD1; clone_size: once; v_call: TRBV3-1/TRBV3-2; j_call: TRBJ1-6; cdr3_nt: TGTGCCAGCAGCCCGAGGACAGGAGGTTCACCCCTCCACTTT; cdr3_aa: CASSPRTGGSPLHF
d_call: .; clone_size: .; v_call: TRBV7-2; j_call: TRBJ2-3; cdr3_nt: TGTGCCAGCAGCGGCCAAGTATTAGCTACGCAGTATTTT; cdr3_aa: CASSGQVLATQYF
d_call: .; clone_size: .; v_call: TRBV7-8; j_call: TRBJ2-1; cdr3_nt: TGTGCCAGCAGCTTAGCGGTCCCGGGACTCAATTACAATGAGCAGTTCTTC; cdr3_aa: CASSLAVPGLNYNEQFF
d_call: .; clone_size: .; v_call: TRBV6-5; j_call: TRBJ2-7; cdr3_nt: TGTGCCAGCACCATATCGCCGGGCTCCCCAGGGGAGCAGTACTTC; cdr3_aa: CASTISPGSPGEQYF
d_call: .; clone_size: .; v_call: TRBV11-2; j_call: TRBJ2-7; cdr3_nt: TGTGCCAGCAGCTTCGCCCGGGACACCTACGAGCAGTACTTC; cdr3_aa: CASSFARDTYEQYF
d_call: TRBD2; clone_size: .; v_call: TRBV28; j_call: TRBJ2-1; cdr3_nt: TGTGCCAGCAGTCCCTGGGGGGGTAAGGGGAATGAGCAGTTCTTC; cdr3_aa: CASSPWGGKGNEQFF
d_call: TRBD1; clone_size: .; v_call: TRBV5-4; j_call: TRBJ1-2; cdr3_nt: TGTGCCAGCAGCCCCGTAGGCGGGACAGGGGCTTCAAATGGCTACACCTTC; cdr3_aa: CASSPVGGTGASNGYTF
d_call: TRBD2; clone_size: once; v_call: TRBV11-2; j_call: TRBJ2-7; cdr3_nt: TGTGCCAGCAGCTTGGGAGGGGCTCCCTACGAGCAGTACTTC; cdr3_aa: CASSLGGAPYEQYF
d_call: TRBD1; clone_size: .; v_call: TRBV10-3; j_call: TRBJ1-6; cdr3_nt: TGTGCCATCAGTGAGTCGAGGGGGACAGCGGACAATTCACCCCTCCACTTT; cdr3_aa: CAISESRGTADNSPLHF
d_call: TRBD2; clone_size: .; v_call: TRBV6-5; j_call: TRBJ2-7; cdr3_nt: TGTGCCAGCAGTCCCACTAGCGGGGGGGCCTACGAGCAGTACTTC; cdr3_aa: CASSPTSGGAYEQYF
d_call: .; clone_size: .; v_call: TRBV7-2; j_call: TRBJ2-2; cdr3_nt: TGTGCCAGCAGCTTAGCAGGGAGGCGCACCGGGGAGCTGTTTTTT; cdr3_aa: CASSLAGRRTGELFF
d_call: TRBD1; clone_size: few; v_call: TRBV18; j_call: TRBJ2-1; cdr3_nt: TGTGCCAGCTCATCGGGCACGGGACAGGGCAACAATGAGCAGTTCTTC; cdr3_aa: CASSSGTGQGNNEQFF
d_call: .; clone_size: once; v_call: TRBV7-8; j_call: TRBJ2-1; cdr3_nt: TGTGCCAGCAGCTTTCAGCGGAAGAGTCCCAATGAGCAGTTCTTC; cdr3_aa: CASSFQRKSPNEQFF
d_call: TRBD1; clone_size: .; v_call: TRBV10-3; j_call: TRBJ1-5; cdr3_nt: TGTGCCATCAGTGAGGGACAGGGATTAGTGAGCAATCAGCCCCAGCATTTT; cdr3_aa: CAISEGQGLVSNQPQHF
d_call: .; clone_size: .; v_call: TRBV20-1; j_call: TRBJ1-5; cdr3_nt: TGCAGTGCTAGTTGGACAGAGAATCAGCCCCAGCATTTT; cdr3_aa: CSASWTENQPQHF
d_call: TRBD1; clone_size: .; v_call: TRBV5-1; j_call: TRBJ1-5; cdr3_nt: TGCGCCAGCAGCTTGGGGGGACAGGGTATGGGAAATCAGCCCCAGCATTTT; cdr3_aa: CASSLGGQGMGNQPQHF
d_call: TRBD1; clone_size: .; v_call: TRBV5-6; j_call: TRBJ1-6; cdr3_nt: TGTGCCAGCAGCCTGACAGGGGAGAATTCACCCCTCCACTTT; cdr3_aa: CASSLTGENSPLHF
d_call: TRBD1; clone_size: .; v_call: TRBV3-1/TRBV3-2; j_call: TRBJ1-2; cdr3_nt: TGTGCCAGCAGCCAACTACAGGGGATTTATGGCTACACCTTC; cdr3_aa: CASSQLQGIYGYTF
d_call: TRBD1; clone_size: .; v_call: TRBV18; j_call: TRBJ2-7; cdr3_nt: TGTGCCAGCTCACCAAAACCCACAGGGGGACCGGATCAGTACTTC; cdr3_aa: CASSPKPTGGPDQYF
d_call: .; clone_size: .; v_call: TRBV6-1; j_call: TRBJ1-3; cdr3_nt: TGTGCCAGCAGTGAAGCGTATGGTGGCGGAAACACCATATATTTT; cdr3_aa: CASSEAYGGGNTIYF
d_call: .; clone_size: .; v_call: TRBV29-1; j_call: TRBJ2-1; cdr3_nt: TGCAGCGCGGAACCTTTTGGGAGATACAATGAGCAGTTCTTC; cdr3_aa: CSAEPFGRYNEQFF
d_call: TRBD2; clone_size: once; v_call: TRBV13; j_call: TRBJ2-1; cdr3_nt: TGTGCCAGCAGCTCCGGGACTAGCGGGAGACCCTACAATGAGCAGTTCTTC; cdr3_aa: CASSSGTSGRPYNEQFF
d_call: .; clone_size: .; v_call: TRBV5-4; j_call: TRBJ1-1; cdr3_nt: TGTGCCAGCAGCTGGGGGGGACTGGGGACTGAAGCTTTCTTT; cdr3_aa: CASSWGGLGTEAFF
d_call: .; clone_size: .; v_call: TRBV13; j_call: TRBJ2-7; cdr3_nt: TGTGCCAGCAGCTTAGTTTCAGATTACGAGCAGTACTTC; cdr3_aa: CASSLVSDYEQYF
d_call: .; clone_size: .; v_call: TRBV7-2; j_call: TRBJ2-7; cdr3_nt: TGTGCCAGCAGCTTAACTACCCAGTTCCACGAGCAGTACTTC; cdr3_aa: CASSLTTQFHEQYF
d_call: .; clone_size: .; v_call: TRBV4-3; j_call: TRBJ1-2; cdr3_nt: TGCGCCAGCAGCCAAGGAGGAGGGGCTAACTATGGCTACACCTTC; cdr3_aa: CASSQGGGANYGYTF
d_call: .; clone_size: .; v_call: TRBV3-1/TRBV3-2; j_call: TRBJ2-5; cdr3_nt: TGTGCCAGCAGCCAACGGGGGGCGGATCAAGAGACCCAGTACTTC; cdr3_aa: CASSQRGADQETQYF
d_call: TRBD1; clone_size: .; v_call: TRBV5-1; j_call: TRBJ2-5; cdr3_nt: TGCGCCAGCAGCTACGGGACAGGGGAAGAGACCCAGTACTTC; cdr3_aa: CASSYGTGEETQYF
d_call: TRBD1; clone_size: once; v_call: TRBV4-3; j_call: TRBJ1-2; cdr3_nt: TGCGCCAGCAGCCAAGATGCGGGAGGGGGCGGCTATGGCTACACCTTC; cdr3_aa: CASSQDAGGGGYGYTF
d_call: TRBD1; clone_size: .; v_call: TRBV28; j_call: TRBJ1-2; cdr3_nt: TGTGCCAGCAGTTTAGGTTCCAGGGGGGATGGCTACACCTTC; cdr3_aa: CASSLGSRGDGYTF
d_call: .; clone_size: .; v_call: TRBV5-6; j_call: TRBJ2-7; cdr3_nt: TGTGCCAGCAGCTTGGGGCTAGCTGGAAGCCCCTACGAGCAGTACTTC; cdr3_aa: CASSLGLAGSPYEQYF
d_call: .; clone_size: .; v_call: TRBV7-6; j_call: TRBJ2-1; cdr3_nt: TGTGCCAGCAGCTTAGGACTAGTTTATAATGAGCAGTTCTTC; cdr3_aa: CASSLGLVYNEQFF
d_call: .; clone_size: .; v_call: TRBV5-6; j_call: TRBJ1-1; cdr3_nt: TGTGCCAGCAGCGACAGGAAGAACACTGAAGCTTTCTTT; cdr3_aa: CASSDRKNTEAFF
d_call: .; clone_size: .; v_call: TRBV6-4; j_call: TRBJ2-1; cdr3_nt: TGTGCCAGCAGTGACCCCGGGAAAAATGAGCAGTTCTTC; cdr3_aa: CASSDPGKNEQFF
d_call: .; clone_size: .; v_call: TRBV14; j_call: TRBJ1-2; cdr3_nt: TGTGCCAGCAGCCGTGAGGGGGGGAACTATGGCTACACCTTC; cdr3_aa: CASSREGGNYGYTF
d_call: TRBD2; clone_size: .; v_call: TRBV6-6; j_call: TRBJ2-7; cdr3_nt: TGTGCCAGCACCCCCAATGTAGCGGGAGCATTCTACGAGCAGTACTTC; cdr3_aa: CASTPNVAGAFYEQYF
d_call: TRBD2; clone_size: .; v_call: TRBV9; j_call: TRBJ2-1; cdr3_nt: TGTGCCAGCAGCGCCTTGGGACGGACTAGCGGGGGTTACAATGAGCAGTTCTTC; cdr3_aa: CASSALGRTSGGYNEQFF
d_call: .; clone_size: once; v_call: TRBV12-3/TRBV12-4; j_call: TRBJ2-5; cdr3_nt: TGTGCCAGCAGTTTAAGCGGTACAGAGACCCAGTACTTC; cdr3_aa: CASSLSGTETQYF
d_call: .; clone_size: .; v_call: TRBV7-3; j_call: TRBJ2-5; cdr3_nt: TGTGCCAGCAGCTTAACTCGGCAAGAGACCCAGTACTTC; cdr3_aa: CASSLTRQETQYF